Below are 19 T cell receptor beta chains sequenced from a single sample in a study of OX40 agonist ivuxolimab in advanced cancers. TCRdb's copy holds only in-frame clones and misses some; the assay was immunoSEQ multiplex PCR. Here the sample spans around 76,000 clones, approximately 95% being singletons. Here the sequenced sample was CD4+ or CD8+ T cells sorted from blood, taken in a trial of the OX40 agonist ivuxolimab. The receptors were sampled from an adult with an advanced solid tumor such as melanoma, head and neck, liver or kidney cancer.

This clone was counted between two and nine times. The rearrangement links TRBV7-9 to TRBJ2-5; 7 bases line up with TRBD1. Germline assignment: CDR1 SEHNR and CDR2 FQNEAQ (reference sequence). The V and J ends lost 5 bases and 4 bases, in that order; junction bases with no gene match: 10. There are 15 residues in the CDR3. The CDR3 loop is CASSPRQGQGETQYF. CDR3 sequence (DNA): TGTGCCAGCAGCCCAAGACAGGGCCAGGGAGAGACCCAGTACTTC.

CDR3 nucleotides: TGTGCCAGCAGCTTAGTAGCGGATCACTACGAGCAGTACTTC. As protein: CASSLVADHYEQYF. The chain uses TRBV7-8 and TRBJ2-7; the D gene is possibly TRBD2 (6 bases). Germline values: CDR1 SGHVS, CDR2 FQNEAQ. The CDR3 extends over 14 amino acids. The V gene lost 1 base and the J gene lost 3 bases, with 10 bases spanning the gap.

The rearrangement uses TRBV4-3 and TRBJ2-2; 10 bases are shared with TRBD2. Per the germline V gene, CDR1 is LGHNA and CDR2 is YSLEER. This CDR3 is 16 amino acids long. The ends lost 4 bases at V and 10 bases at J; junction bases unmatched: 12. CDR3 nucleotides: TGCGCCAGCAGCCCGGGACTAGCGCCGAAAGAGGCGGAGCTGTTTTTT. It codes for CASSPGLAPKEAELFF.

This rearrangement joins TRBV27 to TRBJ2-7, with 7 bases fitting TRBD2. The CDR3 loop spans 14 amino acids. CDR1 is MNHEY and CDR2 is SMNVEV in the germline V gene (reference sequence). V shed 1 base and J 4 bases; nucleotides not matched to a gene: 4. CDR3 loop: CASSLWPSGYEQYF. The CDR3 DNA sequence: TGTGCCAGCAGTTTATGGCCTAGCGGTTACGAGCAGTACTTC.

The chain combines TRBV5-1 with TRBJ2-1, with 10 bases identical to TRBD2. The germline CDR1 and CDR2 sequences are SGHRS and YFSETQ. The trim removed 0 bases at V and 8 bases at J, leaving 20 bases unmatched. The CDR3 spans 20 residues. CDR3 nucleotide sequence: TGCGCCAGCAGCTTGGCCGTCAGGGGGCAACTAGCGGGATTGTATTATGAGCAGTTCTTC. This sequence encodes CASSLAVRGQLAGLYYEQFF.

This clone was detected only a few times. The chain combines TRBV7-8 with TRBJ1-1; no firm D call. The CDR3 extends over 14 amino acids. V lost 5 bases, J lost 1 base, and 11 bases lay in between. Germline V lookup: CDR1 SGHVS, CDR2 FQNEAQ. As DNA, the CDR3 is TGTGCCAGCAGCCCGAGACCGGGGAACACTGAAGCTTTCTTT. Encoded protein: CASSPRPGNTEAFF.

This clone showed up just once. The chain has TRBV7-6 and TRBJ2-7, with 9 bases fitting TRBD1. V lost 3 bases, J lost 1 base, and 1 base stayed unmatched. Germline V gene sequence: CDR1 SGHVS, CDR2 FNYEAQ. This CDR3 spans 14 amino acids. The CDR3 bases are TGTGCCAGCAGCTTCGGGACAGGGTCCTACGAGCAGTACTTC. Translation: CASSFGTGSYEQYF.

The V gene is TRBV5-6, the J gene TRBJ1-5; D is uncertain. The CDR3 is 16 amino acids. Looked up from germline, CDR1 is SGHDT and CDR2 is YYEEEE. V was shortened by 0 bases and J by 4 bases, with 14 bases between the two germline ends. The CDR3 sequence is CASSLAGIGVNQPQHF. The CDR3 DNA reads TGTGCCAGCAGCTTGGCGGGAATTGGGGTAAATCAGCCCCAGCATTTT.

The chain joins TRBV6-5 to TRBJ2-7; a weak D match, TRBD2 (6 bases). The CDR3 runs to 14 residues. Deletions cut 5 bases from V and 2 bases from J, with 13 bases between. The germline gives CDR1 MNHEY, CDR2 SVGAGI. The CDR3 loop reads CASSPSGGTYEQYF. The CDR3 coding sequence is TGTGCCAGCAGTCCCAGCGGAGGGACCTACGAGCAGTACTTC.

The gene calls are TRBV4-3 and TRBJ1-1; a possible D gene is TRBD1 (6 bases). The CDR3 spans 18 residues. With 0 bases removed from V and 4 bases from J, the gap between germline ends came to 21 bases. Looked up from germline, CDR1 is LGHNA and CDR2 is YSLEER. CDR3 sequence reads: CASSQDLSEQGAFTEAFF. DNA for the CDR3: TGCGCCAGCAGCCAAGATCTTTCGGAACAGGGAGCTTTCACTGAAGCTTTCTTT.

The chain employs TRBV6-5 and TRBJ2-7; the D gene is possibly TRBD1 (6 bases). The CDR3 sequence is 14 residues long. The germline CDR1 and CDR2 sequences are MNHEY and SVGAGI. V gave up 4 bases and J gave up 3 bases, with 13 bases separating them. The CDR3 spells CASSFPGHLYEQYF. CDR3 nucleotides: TGTGCCAGCAGTTTCCCGGGACACCTCTACGAGCAGTACTTC.

CDR3 DNA: TGTGCCAGCAGCTTCCCGGGACTAGCGGGAGGGGGGAATGAGCAGTTCTTC. Translated: CASSFPGLAGGGNEQFF. This chain uses TRBV7-2 with TRBJ2-1; 16 nucleotides agree with TRBD2. The CDR3 consists of 17 residues. Germline-derived CDR1 and CDR2 are SGHTA and FQGNSA. V was pared by 3 bases and J by 7 bases, with 6 bases of the junction left unmatched.

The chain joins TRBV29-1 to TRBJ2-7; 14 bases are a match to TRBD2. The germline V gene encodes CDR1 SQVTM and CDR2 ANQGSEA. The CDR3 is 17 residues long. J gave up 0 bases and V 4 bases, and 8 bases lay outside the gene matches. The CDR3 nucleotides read TGCAGCGTTGGCGGGACTAGCGGGGGCGCCAGCTCCTACGAGCAGTACTTC. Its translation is CSVGGTSGGASSYEQYF.

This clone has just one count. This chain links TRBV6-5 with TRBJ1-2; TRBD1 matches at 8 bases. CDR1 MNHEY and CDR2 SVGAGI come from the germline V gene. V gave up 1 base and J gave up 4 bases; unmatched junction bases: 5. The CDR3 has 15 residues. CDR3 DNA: TGTGCCAGCAGTTACTTTCCAGGGGGCGTCTATGGCTACACCTTC. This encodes CASSYFPGGVYGYTF.

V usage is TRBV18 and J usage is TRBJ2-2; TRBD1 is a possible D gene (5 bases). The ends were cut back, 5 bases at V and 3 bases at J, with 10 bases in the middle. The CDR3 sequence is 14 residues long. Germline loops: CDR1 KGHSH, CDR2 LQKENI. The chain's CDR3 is CASSKGRDTGELFF. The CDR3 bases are TGTGCCAGCTCAAAGGGCAGGGACACCGGGGAGCTGTTTTTT.

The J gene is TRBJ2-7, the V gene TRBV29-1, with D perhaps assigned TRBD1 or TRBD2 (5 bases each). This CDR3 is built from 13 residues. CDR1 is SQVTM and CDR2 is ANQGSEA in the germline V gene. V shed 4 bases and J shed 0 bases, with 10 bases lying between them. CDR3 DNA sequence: TGCAGCGTTGTGACGGGGACCTCCTACGAGCAGTACTTC. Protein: CSVVTGTSYEQYF.

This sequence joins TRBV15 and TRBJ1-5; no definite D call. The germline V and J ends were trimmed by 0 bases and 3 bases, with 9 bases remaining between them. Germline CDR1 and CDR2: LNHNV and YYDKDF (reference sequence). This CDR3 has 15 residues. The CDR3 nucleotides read TGTGCCACCAGCAGAGATAGAGGGAACAATCAGCCCCAGCATTTT. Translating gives CATSRDRGNNQPQHF.

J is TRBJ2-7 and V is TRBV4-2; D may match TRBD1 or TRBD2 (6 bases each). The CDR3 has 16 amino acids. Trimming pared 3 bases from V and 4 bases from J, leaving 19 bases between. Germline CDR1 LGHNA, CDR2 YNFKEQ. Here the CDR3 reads CASSQIGGDRNYEQYF. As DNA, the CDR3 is TGTGCCAGCAGCCAGATCGGGGGCGACAGAAATTACGAGCAGTACTTC.

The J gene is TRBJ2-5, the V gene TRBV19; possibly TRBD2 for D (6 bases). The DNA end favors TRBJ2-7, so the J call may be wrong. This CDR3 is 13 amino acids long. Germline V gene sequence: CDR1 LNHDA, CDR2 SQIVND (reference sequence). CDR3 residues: CASSAGPPYEQYF. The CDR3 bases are TGTGCCAGTAGTGCGGGACCACCCTACGAGCAGTACTTC.